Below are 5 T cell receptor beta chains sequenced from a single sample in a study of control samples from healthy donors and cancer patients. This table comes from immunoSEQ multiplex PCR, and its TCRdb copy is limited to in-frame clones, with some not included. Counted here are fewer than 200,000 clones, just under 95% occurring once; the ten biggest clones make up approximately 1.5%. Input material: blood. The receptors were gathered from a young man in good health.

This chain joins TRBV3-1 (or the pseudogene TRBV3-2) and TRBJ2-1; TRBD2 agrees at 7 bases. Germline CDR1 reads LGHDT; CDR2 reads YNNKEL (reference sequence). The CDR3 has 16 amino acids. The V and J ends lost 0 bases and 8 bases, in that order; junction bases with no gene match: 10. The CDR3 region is CASSQDGSTSSDEQFF. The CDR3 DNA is TGTGCCAGCAGCCAAGATGGGTCGACTAGCTCAGATGAGCAGTTCTTC.

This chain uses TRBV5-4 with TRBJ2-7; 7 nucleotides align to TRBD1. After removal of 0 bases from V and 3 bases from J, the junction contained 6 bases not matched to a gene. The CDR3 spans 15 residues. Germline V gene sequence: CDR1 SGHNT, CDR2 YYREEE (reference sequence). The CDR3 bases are TGTGCCAGCAGCTTGGGACAGGGTGATAGCTACGAGCAGTACTTC. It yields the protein CASSLGQGDSYEQYF.

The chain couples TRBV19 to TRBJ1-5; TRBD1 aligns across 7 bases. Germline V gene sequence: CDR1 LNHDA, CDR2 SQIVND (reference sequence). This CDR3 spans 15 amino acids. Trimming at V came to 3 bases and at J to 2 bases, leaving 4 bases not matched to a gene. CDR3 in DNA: TGTGCCAGTAGTATCATAGGGGGCGGCAATCAGCCCCAGCATTTT. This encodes CASSIIGGGNQPQHF.

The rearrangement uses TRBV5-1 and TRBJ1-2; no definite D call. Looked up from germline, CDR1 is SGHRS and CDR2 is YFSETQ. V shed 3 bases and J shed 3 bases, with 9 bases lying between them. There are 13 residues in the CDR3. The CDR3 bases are TGCGCCAGCAGCTCGGCCCGAGACTATGGCTACACCTTC. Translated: CASSSARDYGYTF.

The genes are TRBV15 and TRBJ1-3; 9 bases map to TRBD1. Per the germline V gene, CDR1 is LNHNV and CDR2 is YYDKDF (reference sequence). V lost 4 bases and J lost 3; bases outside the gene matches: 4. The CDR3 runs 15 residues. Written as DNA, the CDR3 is TGTGCCACCAGCATTAGACAGGGGGTTGGAAACACCATATATTTT. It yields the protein CATSIRQGVGNTIYF.